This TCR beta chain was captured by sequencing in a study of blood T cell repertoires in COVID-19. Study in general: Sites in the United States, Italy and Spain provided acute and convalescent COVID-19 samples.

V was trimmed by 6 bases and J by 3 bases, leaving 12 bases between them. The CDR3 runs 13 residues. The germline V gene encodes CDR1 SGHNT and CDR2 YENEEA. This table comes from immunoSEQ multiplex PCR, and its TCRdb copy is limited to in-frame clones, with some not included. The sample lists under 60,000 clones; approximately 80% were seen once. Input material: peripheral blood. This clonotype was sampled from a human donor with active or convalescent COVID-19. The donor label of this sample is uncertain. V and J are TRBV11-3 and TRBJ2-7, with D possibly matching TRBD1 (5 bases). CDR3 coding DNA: TGTGCCAGCAGTTCCGGAGACAGCTACGAGCAGTACTTC. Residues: CASSSGDSYEQYF.